These 29 T cell receptor beta chains came from one sample sequenced in a study of T cell clones after liver transplantation. The repertoire was sequenced with immunoSEQ multiplex PCR; TCRdb's copy has only in-frame clones and lacks some. The top ten hold approximately 40% of the sample, which has 7,500 to 9,500 clones, approximately 80% seen once. Here the sequenced sample was CD8+ T cells from blood, taken before liver transplant. The receptors come from a human donor who received a liver transplant.

The chain is built from TRBV7-9 and TRBJ2-2, with 9 bases identical to TRBD1. Trimming removed 10 bases from V and 2 bases from J; junction bases left unmatched: 2. The CDR3 is made up of 13 amino acids. Germline CDR1 reads SEHNR; CDR2 reads FQNEAQ (reference sequence). The CDR3 here is CATTGGNTGELFF. The CDR3 coding sequence is TGTGCCACCACAGGGGGCAACACCGGGGAGCTGTTTTTT.

The rearrangement joins TRBV27 to TRBJ1-6; no reliable D call. Germline loops: CDR1 MNHEY, CDR2 SMNVEV (reference sequence). This CDR3 region has 12 residues. Deletions cut 5 bases from V and 8 bases from J, with 7 bases between. CDR3 DNA sequence: TGTGCCAGCAGTATTGGAGATTCACCCCTCCACTTT. Its protein is CASSIGDSPLHF.

This chain uses TRBV19 with TRBJ2-4; D is possibly TRBD1 (6 bases). This CDR3 is 17 amino acids long. Germline CDR1 LNHDA, CDR2 SQIVND (reference sequence). Trimming left V 5 bases short and J 0 bases short, with 17 bases between. CDR3 in DNA: TGTGCCAGTAGTGTCGAACAGGGCACGGCAGCCAAAAACATTCAGTACTTC. Protein product: CASSVEQGTAAKNIQYF.

This chain uses TRBV2 with TRBJ2-1; 12 bases match TRBD2. The CDR3 is 14 residues long. Germline lookup yields CDR1 SNHLY and CDR2 FYNNEI. Trimming cost V 2 bases and J 8 bases; bases outside gene matches: 1. The CDR3 here is CASSELAGGYEQFF. CDR3 coding DNA: TGTGCCAGCAGTGAACTAGCGGGGGGGTATGAGCAGTTCTTC.

This sequence joins TRBV4-2 and TRBJ2-7; tentative D call: TRBD1 (6 bases). Trimming cost V 5 bases and J 4 bases, with 15 bases left between them. CDR1 is LGHNA, CDR2 YNFKEQ, per germline. CDR3 length: 14 amino acids. CDR3 nucleotide sequence: TGTGCCAGCAGCTTACAGGGAACAGATTACGAGCAGTACTTC. Translating gives CASSLQGTDYEQYF.

The gene calls are TRBV4-1 and TRBJ2-7; TRBD1 aligns across 7 bases. Per germline, CDR1 MGHRA and CDR2 YSYEKL. CDR3 length: 17 amino acids. The ends lost 3 bases at V and 3 bases at J; junction bases unmatched: 14. CDR3 sequence reads: CASSQRSTGERDYEQYF. The CDR3 DNA is TGCGCCAGCAGCCAGAGAAGTACAGGGGAAAGAGACTACGAGCAGTACTTC.

This chain uses TRBV5-4 with TRBJ2-3; weak D call: TRBD1 (5 bases). This CDR3 is 16 amino acids long. Germline V CDR1 and CDR2: SGHNT, YYREEE (reference sequence). V was cut by 0 bases and J by 3 bases, with 14 bases left in between. The DNA of the CDR3 is TGTGCCAGCAGCTTGGATTCGAAGGGGCGGACAGATACGCAGTATTTT. Its protein is CASSLDSKGRTDTQYF.

A few counts support this clone. J is TRBJ2-5 and V is TRBV10-3; TRBD1 aligns across 7 bases. This CDR3 spans 15 amino acids. The germline CDR1 and CDR2 sequences are ENHRY and SYGVKD. V shed 3 bases, J shed 5 bases, and the junction held 9 bases outside the gene matches. CDR3 residues: CAISDREQGLETQYF. The CDR3 DNA reads as TGTGCCATCAGTGACAGGGAACAGGGGTTGGAGACCCAGTACTTC.

The chain employs TRBV11-2 and TRBJ2-7; 12 bases map to TRBD2. The V segment lost 5 bases and the J segment 3 bases; nucleotides outside the gene matches: 5. Germline CDR1 and CDR2: SGHAT and FQNNGV. The CDR3 sequence is 15 residues long. For the CDR3, the DNA is TGTGCCAGCAGCAGACTAGCGGGGGAGCTCTACGAGCAGTACTTC. This translates into CASSRLAGELYEQYF.

This clone was detected once. In DNA, the CDR3 is TGCAGCGTTGAAGATCAGGATGGTTTGCAGTACTTC. The encoded protein is CSVEDQDGLQYF. The gene calls are TRBV29-1 and TRBJ2-7, with unresolved D. Looked up from germline, CDR1 is SQVTM and CDR2 is ANQGSEA. This CDR3 has 12 amino acids. Trimming stripped 0 bases from V and 9 bases from J, with 12 bases between.

This chain joins TRBV11-2 and TRBJ1-1, with unresolved D. V lost 5 bases, J lost 4 bases, and 17 bases lay in between. CDR3 size: 15 residues. Germline V lookup: CDR1 SGHAT, CDR2 FQNNGV. This chain's CDR3 is CASSDSGSMATEAFF. The CDR3 DNA sequence: TGTGCCAGCAGCGATAGCGGGAGTATGGCCACTGAAGCTTTCTTT.

CDR3 coding DNA: TGCGCCAGCAGCTTGGGGCAAGAGCAGTACTTC. The encoded protein is CASSLGQEQYF. The chain combines TRBV5-1 with TRBJ2-7, with no clear D. Between the trimmed V and J ends, which lost 0 bases and 7 bases, there was a span of 5 bases. CDR3 length: 11 amino acids. The V gene's germline CDR1 is SGHRS and CDR2 YFSETQ.

This clone was seen only once. The chain couples TRBV19 to TRBJ2-7; 9 bases match TRBD2. Looked up from germline, CDR1 is LNHDA and CDR2 is SQIVND (reference sequence). V gave up 6 bases and J gave up 2 bases; unmatched junction bases: 5. The CDR3 is 14 amino acids. Written as DNA, the CDR3 is TGTGCCAGTAGGTTTAGCGGGGGACCCTACGAGCAGTACTTC. This sequence encodes CASRFSGGPYEQYF.

This chain connects TRBV4-1 to TRBJ1-1, with 8 bases lining up with TRBD1. Per germline, CDR1 MGHRA and CDR2 YSYEKL. This CDR3 is 15 amino acids long. The V and J ends lost 0 bases and 9 bases, in that order; junction bases with no gene match: 9. The CDR3 reads CASSQDQGAQRKAFF. In nucleotides, the CDR3 is TGCGCCAGCAGCCAAGATCAGGGGGCCCAGAGGAAAGCTTTCTTT.

The rearrangement uses TRBV14 and TRBJ2-1; the match to TRBD1 covers 7 bases. Germline CDR1 and CDR2: SGHDN and FVKESK. This CDR3 contains 15 residues. J gave up 7 bases and V 7 bases, and 13 bases lay outside the gene matches. The CDR3 DNA sequence: TGTGCCAGCAAATGGACAGGTGACCAAACGAATGAGCAGTTCTTC. The encoded protein is CASKWTGDQTNEQFF.

This sequence joins TRBV19 and TRBJ2-1, with 7 bases lining up with TRBD2. V dropped 7 bases and J dropped 6; count of bases not matched to a gene: 6. Germline V gene lookup returns CDR1 LNHDA and CDR2 SQIVND (reference sequence). This CDR3 spans 13 amino acids. CDR3 coding DNA: TGTGCCAGTACCTGGCCGGGGGGCAATGAGCAGTTCTTC. Amino acids: CASTWPGGNEQFF.

The rearrangement links TRBV6-5 to TRBJ2-5, with 8 bases that match TRBD2. V dropped 5 bases and J dropped 5; count of bases not matched to a gene: 4. The CDR3 extends over 13 amino acids. CDR1 MNHEY and CDR2 SVGAGI come from the germline V gene. The CDR3 DNA reads as TGTGCCAGCAGTACGGGGACTAGGGAGACCCAGTACTTC. It is translated as CASSTGTRETQYF.

This clone was counted between two and nine times. The chain carries TRBV12-2 and TRBJ1-2; the table's D call, TRBD1, has no DNA check behind it. TRBV12-2 is reported as a pseudogene. The CDR3 runs 15 residues. As DNA, the CDR3 is TGTGCAAGTCGCTTAGCTTTTGGGGGCCGGTATGGCTACACCTTC. Amino acids: CASRLAFGGRYGYTF.

This clone was seen a few times. This chain uses TRBV28 with TRBJ1-2, with D possibly being TRBD1 (6 bases). Germline V gives CDR1 MDHEN, CDR2 SYDVKM. V gave up 5 bases and J gave up 2 bases, with 15 bases separating them. CDR3 length: 15 amino acids. This chain's CDR3 is CASSPDHDRNYGYTF. As DNA, the CDR3 is TGTGCCAGCAGTCCTGACCATGACAGGAACTATGGCTACACCTTC.

This chain connects TRBV7-9 to TRBJ1-4, with TRBD1 identical over 11 bases. The CDR3 sequence is 15 residues long. V trimming: 2 bases; J trimming: 8 bases; junction bases outside the gene matches: 4. Germline CDR1 reads SEHNR; CDR2 reads FQNEAQ (reference sequence). CDR3 region: CASSLLGQGDEKLFF. DNA for the CDR3: TGTGCCAGCAGCTTATTGGGACAGGGGGACGAAAAACTGTTTTTT. The variable domain in full, completed from reference TRBV7-9 and TRBJ1-4, reads DTGVSQNPRHKITKRGQNVTFRCDPISEHNRLYWYRQTLGQGPEFLTYFQNEAQLEKSRLLSDRFSAERPKGSFSTLEIQRTEQGDSAMYLCASSLLGQGDEKLFFGSGTQLSVL.

The CDR3 sequence is CASRGPGQGFYNEQFF. The CDR3 DNA sequence: TGCGCCAGCAGAGGACCGGGACAGGGATTCTACAATGAGCAGTTCTTC. The V and J genes are TRBV4-1 and TRBJ2-1; TRBD1 agrees at 9 bases. Germline CDR1 MGHRA, CDR2 YSYEKL. The CDR3 sequence is 16 residues long. The V segment lost 6 bases and the J segment 3 bases; nucleotides outside the gene matches: 9.

This clone was counted only a few times. CDR3 DNA: TGTGCCAGCAGCTTAGCGCAAGGGGGTCCCGGTTCACCCCTCCACTTT. Translated: CASSLAQGGPGSPLHF. The V and J genes are TRBV11-1 and TRBJ1-6, with D tentatively TRBD1 (6 bases). The CDR3 is 16 residues long. V dropped 0 bases and J dropped 9 bases, with 15 bases sitting between them. Germline CDR1 SGHAT, CDR2 FQDESV (reference sequence).

This chain uses TRBV11-1 with TRBJ2-5; possible D gene TRBD1, 6 bases. The J call may be mistaken, given a closer DNA end match to TRBJ2-7. The CDR3 extends over 15 amino acids. CDR1 and CDR2 from the germline V gene are SGHAT and FQDESV (reference sequence). The CDR3 loop reads CASSSGQTSFYEQYF. CDR3 coding DNA: TGTGCCAGCAGCTCCGGACAGACCAGCTTCTACGAGCAGTACTTC.

The rearrangement links TRBV23-1 to TRBJ2-6; 12 bases are a match to TRBD1. TRBV23-1 is assigned to the ORF class and has an uncertain function. The J segment lost 3 bases and the V segment lost 2 bases, leaving 8 bases of the junction unmatched. The CDR3 sequence is 19 residues long. The CDR3, as DNA: TGCGCCAGCAGTCAAACACCGGGACAGGGGGCGGGTGGGGCCAACGTCCTGACTTTC. This translates into CASSQTPGQGAGGANVLTF.

The CDR3 sequence is CASSQPGKGDTEAFF. DNA for the CDR3: TGCGCCAGCAGCCAACCAGGGAAAGGGGACACTGAAGCTTTCTTT. The chain uses TRBV4-1 and TRBJ1-1, with TRBD1 as a possible D gene (5 bases). V was pared by 2 bases and J by 3 bases, with 13 bases between. The CDR3 has 15 residues. The germline V gene has CDR1 MGHRA and CDR2 YSYEKL.

This chain uses TRBV7-9 with TRBJ2-7; 11 bases are a match to TRBD1. Trimming removed 5 bases from V and 2 bases from J; junction bases left unmatched: 2. The CDR3 is 14 residues long. The germline V gene has CDR1 SEHNR and CDR2 FQNEAQ (reference sequence). The DNA for the CDR3 is TGTGCCAGCAGCGGGGGACAGGGGGCCTACGAGCAGTACTTC. Translation: CASSGGQGAYEQYF.

This clone was detected only a few times. The chain uses TRBV19 and TRBJ1-5; no firm D call. The germline V and J ends were trimmed by 4 bases and 5 bases, with 21 bases remaining between them. Germline lookup yields CDR1 LNHDA and CDR2 SQIVND (reference sequence). This CDR3 has 17 amino acids. CDR3 coding DNA: TGTGCCAGTAGTAACCTCCTCGAGACGGGAAGGTATCAGCCCCAGCATTTT. Translated: CASSNLLETGRYQPQHF.

The rearrangement joins TRBV6-1 to TRBJ2-2; tentatively, D is TRBD1 (6 bases). Germline-derived CDR1 and CDR2 are MNHNS and SASEGT. The CDR3 covers 17 residues. With 3 bases removed from V and 5 bases from J, the gap between germline ends came to 19 bases. The CDR3 DNA sequence: TGTGCCAGCAGTGAGCCCAGGGGCCCCCGTTGGACCGGGGAGCTGTTTTTT. This gives the protein CASSEPRGPRWTGELFF.

J is TRBJ2-2 and V is TRBV7-9; 7 nucleotides agree with TRBD1. V gave up 6 bases and J gave up 2 bases; unmatched junction bases: 6. This CDR3 has 15 residues. Germline values: CDR1 SEHNR, CDR2 FQNEAQ (reference sequence). The CDR3 is CASRTDRENTGELFF. The CDR3 DNA sequence: TGTGCCAGCAGGACCGACAGGGAAAACACCGGGGAGCTGTTTTTT.